This TCR beta chain was captured by sequencing in a study of tumor-infiltrating lymphocytes in localized non-small cell lung cancer. Germline V gives CDR1 MNHNS, CDR2 SASEGT. The CDR3 loop spans 14 amino acids. With 7 bases removed from V and 7 bases from J, the gap between germline ends came to 16 bases. Only in-frame clones appear in the TCRdb table, and some are missing; sequencing was by immunoSEQ multiplex PCR. Of 12,000 to 15,000 clones in the sample, 81% were seen once. The sequence derives from a human donor with non-small cell lung cancer. Sequenced sample: lung tumor tissue. J is TRBJ2-2 and V is TRBV6-1; D may be TRBD1 or TRBD2 (6 bases each). The CDR3, as DNA: TGTGCCAGCATTAGGGGGGCGATAGACGGGGAGCTGTTTTTT. The encoded protein is CASIRGAIDGELFF.